A selection of T cell receptor beta chains follows, all from one sample in a study of OX40 agonist ivuxolimab in advanced cancers. Sequencing was performed with immunoSEQ multiplex PCR; in TCRdb, only in-frame clones are kept and a portion is missing. The sample carries 50,000 or so clones, more than 85% recorded once. Specimen: CD4+ or CD8+ T cells sorted from blood, collected in a trial of the OX40 agonist ivuxolimab. The receptors come from an adult with an advanced solid tumor such as melanoma, head and neck, liver or kidney cancer. Each CDR3 is given with its conserved first and last residue. Each record gives: V gene, D gene, clone size, J gene, CDR3 length, CDR3 DNA, CDR3 protein. The D gene is left open where the match is weak. Part of the rows lack a size; the others show once, few, many or a class for expanded clones.

TRBV28	NA	NA	TRBJ2-3	15	TGTGCCAGCAGTTTTACAGGCAGAACCACAGATACGCAGTATTTT	CASSFTGRTTDTQYF
TRBV5-5	NA	NA	TRBJ2-7	11	TGTGCCAGCAGCTTTTCATACGAGCAGTACTTC	CASSFSYEQYF
TRBV5-6	NA	NA	TRBJ1-3	15	TGTGCCAGCAGCCCGGACGGAAGGGTTCCAAACACCATATATTTT	CASSPDGRVPNTIYF
TRBV6-1	TRBD2	NA	TRBJ2-2	15	TGTGCCAGCAGTGAACCGGGACTAGCGACCGGGGAGCTGTTTTTT	CASSEPGLATGELFF
TRBV10-3	TRBD2	NA	TRBJ2-7	15	TGTGCCATCAGTGGAACCGGGACTAGCGACTACGAGCAGTACTTC	CAISGTGTSDYEQYF
TRBV29-1	NA	NA	TRBJ1-2	13	TGCAGCGTTGTATCGGGATTACTCTATGGCTACACCTTC	CSVVSGLLYGYTF
TRBV7-9	NA	few	TRBJ1-5	14	TGTGCCAGCAGCCACGGGATAAGCAATCAGCCCCAGCATTTT	CASSHGISNQPQHF
TRBV29-1	TRBD2	NA	TRBJ2-3	15	TGCAGCCCCTATCCCTCTAGCGGTAGCACAGATACGCAGTATTTT	CSPYPSSGSTDTQYF
TRBV19	TRBD2	NA	TRBJ2-1	13	TGTGCCACTAGTGGTAGCGGGAGCGGTGAGCAGTTCTTC	CATSGSGSGEQFF
TRBV25-1	NA	NA	TRBJ2-7	14	TGTGCCAGCAGTGAATCCGGAGGTCTCTACGAGCAGTACTTC	CASSESGGLYEQYF
TRBV6-6	NA	once	TRBJ2-6	13	TGTGCCAGCAGTTATCCTGGGGCCAACGTCCTGACTTTC	CASSYPGANVLTF
TRBV5-1	NA	NA	TRBJ2-6	18	TGCGCCACCAGGGCAGGGGAGGGCGGCCACTCTGGGGCCAACGTCCTGACTTTC	CATRAGEGGHSGANVLTF
TRBV14	NA	once	TRBJ2-1	15	TGTGCCAGCAGCCAAGGACACAGCCCTTACAATGAGCAGTTCTTC	CASSQGHSPYNEQFF
TRBV2	NA	few	TRBJ2-2	14	TGTGCCAGCAGTGATGTCAGGGGCCACGGGGAGCTGTTTTTT	CASSDVRGHGELFF
TRBV28	NA	NA	TRBJ2-1	15	TGTGCCAGCAGTTTAAATACGCAGAACTACAATGAGCAGTTCTTC	CASSLNTQNYNEQFF
TRBV10-1	NA	NA	TRBJ2-1	14	TGCGCCAGCAGTGAGTCGCGACTGGACAATGAGCAGTTCTTC	CASSESRLDNEQFF
TRBV30	NA	NA	TRBJ1-4	14	TGTGCCTGGAGTGGATCCGGGACGAGCGAAAAACTGTTTTTT	CAWSGSGTSEKLFF
TRBV6-6	NA	NA	TRBJ2-7	15	TGTGCCAGCAGTTACTCGTCGGGGGGCGGGTACGAGCAGTACTTC	CASSYSSGGGYEQYF
TRBV19	TRBD2	NA	TRBJ2-1	18	TGTGCCAGTAGTAAGGGCCTGGGACTAGCGGGATCTTACAATGAGCAGTTCTTC	CASSKGLGLAGSYNEQFF
TRBV14	NA	NA	TRBJ1-3	16	TGTGCCAGCAGCCAAGATCTTCCGGGGGCTGGAAACACCATATATTTT	CASSQDLPGAGNTIYF
TRBV5-6	TRBD2	NA	TRBJ2-5	15	TGTGCCAGCAGGTCGTGGGGGGGAGTAGTAGAGACCCAGTACTTC	CASRSWGGVVETQYF
TRBV4-1	NA	NA	TRBJ1-1	14	TGCGCCAGCAGCCAAGATAGTGGAAACACTGAAGCTTTCTTT	CASSQDSGNTEAFF
TRBV18	NA	NA	TRBJ2-7	14	TGTGCCAGCTCACCACCAGATAAGGGATACGAGCAGTACTTC	CASSPPDKGYEQYF
TRBV14	NA	NA	TRBJ2-3	16	TGTGCCAGCAGCCAAGGGGGGCCCCTTAGCACAGATACGCAGTATTTT	CASSQGGPLSTDTQYF
TRBV19	TRBD2	NA	TRBJ2-2	17	TGTGCCAGTAGAATACTAGCGGGGGGCCAGAACACCGGGGAGCTGTTTTTT	CASRILAGGQNTGELFF
TRBV9	NA	NA	TRBJ1-5	14	TGTGCCAGCAGCGTAGAAGCCGGGGATCAGCCCCAGCATTTT	CASSVEAGDQPQHF
TRBV6-5	NA	NA	TRBJ1-2	12	TGTGCCAGCACCAGGGGATTAGACGGCTACACCTTC	CASTRGLDGYTF
TRBV7-9	NA	NA	TRBJ2-7	13	TGTGCCAGCAGCCCGTCCGAAACCTACGAGCAGTACTTC	CASSPSETYEQYF
TRBV19	NA	NA	TRBJ2-2	16	TGTGCCAGTAGTTCTCTCCTAGACAACCCCACCGGGGAGCTGTTTTTT	CASSSLLDNPTGELFF
TRBV28	NA	NA	TRBJ2-7	14	TGTGCCAGCAGTTTGGCCGCAGATCTCGACGAGCAGTACTTC	CASSLAADLDEQYF
TRBV7-8	NA	NA	TRBJ1-1	14	TGTGCCACCACTACTACTCAGGGGAACACTGAAGCTTTCTTT	CATTTTQGNTEAFF
TRBV7-9	NA	NA	TRBJ2-7	15	TGTGCCAGCAGCAAAACCGGGACCGGGCGCTACGAGCAGTACTTC	CASSKTGTGRYEQYF
TRBV5-1	NA	NA	TRBJ2-1	18	TGCGCCAGCAGCCCTTCGGACGGATTAATAAGCTCCTACAATGAGCAGTTCTTC	CASSPSDGLISSYNEQFF
TRBV4-1	NA	NA	TRBJ2-3	15	TGCGCCAGCAGCCCGGGCCCGGGGGGCACAGATACGCAGTATTTT	CASSPGPGGTDTQYF
TRBV5-6	TRBD2	few	TRBJ2-1	17	TGTGCCAGCAGCTACGGGACTAGCGGGAGCTCCTACAATGAGCAGTTCTTC	CASSYGTSGSSYNEQFF
TRBV28	TRBD1	NA	TRBJ1-2	15	TGTGCCAGCAACCCGACCGGGACAGGGATGAATGGCTACACCTTC	CASNPTGTGMNGYTF
TRBV4-1	NA	NA	TRBJ1-2	15	TGCGCCAGCAGCCAAGAACTCGGACATAACTATGGCTACACCTTC	CASSQELGHNYGYTF
TRBV29-1	NA	NA	TRBJ2-1	15	TGCAGCGTTGAGGGCGAACTAGAAGGCCATAATGAGCAGTTCTTC	CSVEGELEGHNEQFF
TRBV4-1	NA	NA	TRBJ2-7	15	TGCGCCAGCAGCCAAGAGCGAACAGCTACTAACGAGCAGTACTTC	CASSQERTATNEQYF
TRBV28	NA	NA	TRBJ2-7	13	TGTGCCAGCAGTTTATCCGGGGCCTACGAGCAGTACTTC	CASSLSGAYEQYF
TRBV29-1	NA	NA	TRBJ1-1	12	TGCAGCGTTGGGGGGAACAATAAAGAAGCTTTCTTT	CSVGGNNKEAFF
TRBV2	TRBD1	once	TRBJ1-1	16	TGTGCCAGCAGTGTAGGGACAGGGGCGGTGAACACTGAAGCTTTCTTT	CASSVGTGAVNTEAFF
TRBV4-1	TRBD1	NA	TRBJ1-5	14	TGCGCCAGCAGCCAGGACAGGGGGGACCAGCCCCAGCATTTT	CASSQDRGDQPQHF
TRBV7-9	NA	NA	TRBJ2-5	16	TGTGCCAGCAGCTTAGGAATGGGGCCCGCCCAAGAGACCCAGTACTTC	CASSLGMGPAQETQYF
TRBV27	NA	NA	TRBJ2-1	15	TGTGCCAGCACCGCGCCGCTAGAAGGATTCAATGAGCAGTTCTTC	CASTAPLEGFNEQFF
TRBV7-9	NA	NA	TRBJ1-5	14	TGTGCCAGCAGCAAGGGGACAAAGGATCAGCCCCAGCATTTT	CASSKGTKDQPQHF
TRBV19	NA	NA	TRBJ1-1	16	TGTGCCAGTAGTCTATGGACACCCGGTAAGGGCACTGAAGCTTTCTTT	CASSLWTPGKGTEAFF
TRBV6-5	NA	NA	TRBJ2-7	13	TGTGCCAGCAGTTACTCGGGACCCTACGAGCAGTACTTC	CASSYSGPYEQYF
TRBV27	NA	NA	TRBJ2-7	16	TGTGCCAGCAGCCAGAGGGGCGACACCCTTTGGTACGAGCAGTACTTC	CASSQRGDTLWYEQYF
TRBV6-1	NA	NA	TRBJ2-1	13	TGTGCCAGCAGTGCTGTACAGGGCAATGAGCAGTTCTTC	CASSAVQGNEQFF